This T cell receptor (beta chain) was captured in a study of blood T cell repertoires in COVID-19. Study details: Acute and convalescent COVID-19 samples came from the United States, Italy and Spain.

Only in-frame clones appear in the TCRdb table, and some are missing; sequencing was by immunoSEQ multiplex PCR. Of about 220,000 clones in the sample, roughly 84% were seen once. Germline lookup yields CDR1 SGDLS and CDR2 YYNGEE. Trimming removed 0 bases at V and 1 base at J, with 10 bases between. This CDR3 comprises 15 residues. This TCR was recovered from an elderly woman with acute or convalescent COVID-19. The chain combines TRBV9 with TRBJ1-1; D is perhaps TRBD1 (5 bases). Sequencing used peripheral blood. This chain's CDR3 is CASSVAAGGNTEAFF. The DNA for the CDR3 is TGTGCCAGCAGCGTAGCAGCGGGGGGGAACACTGAAGCTTTCTTT.